The T cell receptor beta chain under discussion was sequenced for a study of CD8 T cells in ankylosing spondylitis. Points from the study as a whole: A TCR beta motif of several highly homologous variants seemed to mark ankylosing spondylitis blood.

5'-RACE, quantitative and with molecular barcodes, yielded the TCR beta libraries. Each CDR3 protein gets one entry after TCRdb re-called the 5' RACE reads with MiXCR. Of approximately 28,000 distinct CDR3 sequences listed, 6.5% to 9.5% are singletons. Germline V gives CDR1 LNHNV, CDR2 YYDKDF (reference sequence). V dropped 0 bases and J dropped 1 base, with 7 bases sitting between them. The CDR3 is 15 residues long. For this clonotype: The target antigen is unknown.

The sequenced sample was blood. The source of this sequence is a male donor with ankylosing spondylitis or in good health (not recorded which). The chain links TRBV15 to TRBJ1-5; D remains ambiguous. The CDR3 sequence is CATSRDLASNQPQHF. The CDR3 DNA follows: TGTGCCACCAGCAGAGATCTGGCGAGCAATCAGCCCCAGCATTTT. Complete variable domain (other parts from reference TRBV15 and TRBJ1-5): DAMVIQNPRYQVTQFGKPVTLSCSQTLNHNVMYWYQQKSSQAPKLLFHYYDKDFNNEADTPDNFQSRRPNTSFCFLDIRSPGLGDTAMYLCATSRDLASNQPQHFGDGTRLSIL.